This paragraph reports one TCR beta chain. Its specific antigen is unknown. Per-base qualities were not stored, and no clone one base away is much larger. Healthy HIV-negative adults with no recently reported acute infections or vaccinations were included as donors. Every donor was a Caucasian adult residing in Nashville, Tennessee, USA. CD4+ T cells were enriched through magnetic negative selection, after which naive cells were positively selected on CD45RA and the remaining negative fraction served as the memory subset. Blood was collected by leukapheresis, and PBMCs were isolated by Ficoll-Histopaque density gradient centrifugation and then cryopreserved in liquid nitrogen vapor phase. Purity and quantity of every magnetically sorted T cell population were checked by analytical flow cytometry. Genomic DNA was isolated from each sorted fraction and quantified by UV absorbance on a Nanodrop 2000c.

TCR CDR3 regions were amplified from genomic DNA by multiplex PCR using the deep immunoSEQ assay. Genomic DNA extracted from each cell subset was distributed evenly over all wells of several immunoSEQ 96-well plates, and each plate served as one replicate. For sorted subsets, roughly 200 ng of genomic DNA, equivalent to around 30,000 T cell genomes, went into each replicate PCR. Purified libraries were quantified with a Qubit 3.0 fluorometer, sized on a Bioanalyzer 2100, and re-quantified with the KAPA Library Quantification kit. A separate single-read 150-cycle Illumina NextSeq 550 flow cell was used to sequence each immunoSEQ 96-well plate. In the original analysis: Because only junctional sequences without quality scores were contained in the immunoSEQ output, filtering matching that applied to full-length reads could not be performed. To assign V/J genes and CDR3, sequences were annotated against IMGT germline references using PyIR, a Python wrapper for IgBLAST v1.9. Reads with weak V/J assignments (E-value above 1e-6), missing CDR3, stop codons, out-of-frame junctions, or ambiguous translated residues were removed. V3J clonotypes were defined as sequences sharing an identical inferred V gene, J gene, and CDR3 amino acid sequence. Percentage overlap between repertoires was computed as shared unique clonotypes divided by the size of the smaller repertoire. RTK rarefaction, the Chao1 estimator, and Recon v2.1 estimates of unobserved clonotypes were used to assess repertoire richness. Generation probabilities were computed with OLGA for all TCRbeta clonotypes obtained by the gDNA method from several donors. TCRdb took this table from immuneACCESS and kept in-frame rearrangements with V and J called. Such tables lack part of the clones; where checked against another copy, unresolved V genes explain under half of the gap, and the rest is unexplained. V and J calls and clone size are those listed in that table; D and trimming were worked out from the DNA. The sample profile shows around 1.5 million clones; 98% of them were found once. The ten largest clones take up roughly 0.4% of the sample.

This record comes from a study of shared clonotypes between healthy human individuals (dated by TCRdb to 2020 to 2022). As for the study more broadly: The cohort included three men and a couple of women between 18 and 49 years of age. To increase sequencing depth and limit assay-specific biases, TCR repertoire library preparation and sequencing were carried out by different laboratories using diverse techniques. To estimate repertoire size and how much clonotypes are shared between individuals, the study performed deep sequencing of blood TCR repertoires from a handful of healthy adults. Per donor, three plates each were used for CD4 naive and CD4 memory, two for CD8 naive, and one for CD8 memory. Each donor's leukapheresis produced roughly between about 0.8 and 8.9 billion PBMCs. Results and caveats for the whole study, not just this receptor: Sampling was limited to blood, and TCR repertoires in tissue likely differ from TCR repertoires in blood. Even with the large sequencing depth, rarefaction of the sorted-subset datasets indicated that sequencing was incomplete. Naive subsets generally had larger estimated clonotype richness than memory subsets did. Clonotypes shared by all four sorted-subset donors showed higher generation probabilities than non-shared clonotypes. Pairwise subsampling indicated that sequencing depth was expected to affect the degree of clonotype sharing among donors. Sharing across a handful of donors was observed for around 5% of naive CD4, 3.5% of naive CD8, about 2.5% of memory CD4, and over 0.3% of memory CD8 clonotypes. Because the study included a small number of donors, the genetic and exposure-history diversity represented was limited.

The germline ends are 11 bases apart after V is trimmed by 4 bases and J by 4 bases. From the cysteine through the phenylalanine, the CDR3 covers 13 amino acids. The entry retains the CDR3 DNA only, 39 bases that are in frame from base 1. CDR1 and CDR2 (SQVTM, ANQGSEA) derive from the germline V gene. Sequencing was carried out using naive CD4+ T cells sorted from blood. This sample's cell subset or site label indicates: CD45RA+ positively selected. The TCR sequence derives from a man aged 25 to 45 in good health. The chain is made from TRBV29-1 and TRBJ1-5, with the D gene call left open. The encoded CDR3 is CSVASQPNQPQHF. The DNA sequence is as follows: TGCAGCGTTGCGTCTCAGCCGAATCAGCCCCAGCATTTT.